This T cell receptor (beta chain) was identified during a study of T cells after yellow fever vaccination. Study overall: Any fraction with a low cell number was prepared using SMART-Seq v4 Ultra Low Input.

In making TCR cDNA, 5'RACE template switching added a universal primer site and UMIs to it. Using its own MiXCR run on the 5' RACE reads, TCRdb lists one record per CDR3 protein. Here the sample spans hundreds of thousands of distinct CDR3 sequences, roughly 13% being singletons. This clonotype was found a few times. What it binds is unknown. Overall study results and limits: The booster saw the reappearance of most primary-vaccination clones (96% CD4, 70% to 90% CD8). CD4 and CD8 compartments shared a small share of clonotypes.

Germline values: CDR1 SGHTA, CDR2 FQGNSA. The CDR3 extends over 13 amino acids. V gave up 5 bases and J gave up 9 bases, with 13 bases separating them. The chain carries TRBV7-2 and TRBJ2-2; D is perhaps TRBD2 (5 bases). The TCR comes from a man aged 25 to 45 who received the YFV17D yellow fever vaccine. The sequences come from PBMCs, collected on the day of the yellow fever booster vaccination. CDR3 sequence (DNA): TGTGCCAGCAGCCCAGGACTGGATCGGGAGCTGTTTTTT. Encoded protein: CASSPGLDRELFF. Full variable domain (rest looked up from reference TRBV7-2 and TRBJ2-2): GAGVSQSPSNKVTEKGKDVELRCDPISGHTALYWYRQSLGQGLEFLIYFQGNSAPDKSGLPSDRFSAERTGGSVSTLTIQRTQQEDSAVYLCASSPGLDRELFFGEGSRLTVL.